This record concerns one TCR beta chain sequence. Antigen specificity is unknown. This specimen comes from a study of cytomegalovirus exposure and HLA in healthy donors. The study, taken as a whole, reports: Several of the most significant clusters were apparently associated with common viral pathogens in a later analysis. Cytomegalovirus association was assigned to approximately 160 TCR beta chains. In a later analysis, HLA-associated TCR beta chains were more clonally expanded than equally common others.

The germline gives CDR1 GTSNPN, CDR2 SVGIG (reference sequence). V lost 5 bases and J lost 4, with 11 bases in between. This CDR3 has 12 amino acids. 13 Jbeta primers and 60 Vbeta primers were used for the PCR. In the study's own analysis: There were about 80 million unique TCR beta chains by a later count, and approximately 12 million of them were shared. Only in-frame clones appear in the TCRdb table, and some are missing; sequencing was by immunoSEQ multiplex PCR. Clone size and V and J calls were adopted from that table, with D and trimming inferred from the DNA. The sample carries approximately 130,000 clones, approximately 85% recorded once.

The sample comprised PBMCs. The chain recombines TRBV30 with TRBJ1-1; D gene uncertain. This receptor was obtained from a woman aged 30 to 39 in good health and CMV-seropositive. The CDR3 nucleotides are TGTGCCTGGTTGGGTTCGGGCACTGAAGCTTTCTTT. It yields the protein CAWLGSGTEAFF.